The next 24 T cell receptor beta chains were all read from a single sample in a study of T cell changes during pregnancy in multiple sclerosis. Profiling relied on immunoSEQ multiplex PCR, and the TCRdb table lists in-frame clones only, not all of them. This sample has around 52,000 clones, with around nine tenths found just once. Sequencing used peripheral blood from another person, used as feeder cells. These receptors all come from a human donor whose cells served as feeder cells for cultures in a pregnancy study.

The chain is built from TRBV25-1 and TRBJ2-1; TRBD2 matches at 7 bases. The CDR3 spans 16 residues. Per germline, CDR1 MGHDK and CDR2 SYGVNS. J lost 2 bases, V lost 1 base, and 5 bases had no gene match. The CDR3 reads CASSESASGAYNEQFF. DNA for the CDR3: TGTGCCAGCAGTGAATCAGCTAGCGGAGCCTACAATGAGCAGTTCTTC.

This clone has a handful of counts. CDR3 protein: CASSLAQGKTEAFF. CDR3 nucleotide sequence: TGTGCCAGCAGCTTAGCCCAGGGTAAGACTGAAGCTTTCTTT. The chain employs TRBV7-6 and TRBJ1-1; TRBD1 is a possible D gene (5 bases). In germline, CDR1 is SGHVS, CDR2 FNYEAQ. The CDR3 has 14 amino acids. Trimming left V 0 bases short and J 5 bases short, with 10 bases between.

This clone was observed a single time. The chain couples TRBV4-2 to TRBJ1-1; possible D gene TRBD1, 5 bases. From germline, CDR1 is LGHNA and CDR2 YNFKEQ. CDR3 length: 15 residues. The V gene lost 0 bases and the J gene lost 7 bases, with 15 bases spanning the gap. The CDR3 reads CASSQETRGTGEAFF. CDR3 bases: TGTGCCAGCAGCCAAGAAACCCGGGGAACAGGTGAAGCTTTCTTT.

This chain joins TRBV2 and TRBJ2-1; D possibly uses TRBD1 or TRBD2 (5 bases each). CDR1 SNHLY and CDR2 FYNNEI come from the germline V gene. The CDR3 has 16 amino acids. V lost 1 base, J lost 3 bases, and 13 bases lay in between. The CDR3 DNA follows: TGTGCCAGCAGTGAAGGGGGGTTAGGTTTCTACAATGAGCAGTTCTTC. It yields the protein CASSEGGLGFYNEQFF.

This chain joins TRBV5-4 and TRBJ1-6; no clear D gene. CDR3 length: 15 amino acids. Trimming shortened V by 0 bases and J by 7 bases, and 11 bases separated the two germline ends. Germline V gene data show CDR1 as SGHNT and CDR2 as YYREEE (reference sequence). CDR3 amino acids: CASSLDVRRNSPLHF. The DNA for the CDR3 is TGTGCCAGCAGCTTGGATGTCAGGAGAAATTCACCCCTCCACTTT. Looking up the rest from reference TRBV5-4 and TRBJ1-6 gives the full variable domain: ETGVTQSPTHLIKTRGQQVTLRCSSQSGHNTVSWYQQALGQGPQFIFQYYREEENGRGNFPPRFSGLQFPNYSSELNVNALELDDSALYLCASSLDVRRNSPLHFGNGTRLTVT.

The DNA for the CDR3 is TGTGCCAGCAGCTTAGCGGGAGTCTACAATGAGCAGTTCTTC. It codes for CASSLAGVYNEQFF. This sequence joins TRBV7-9 and TRBJ2-1; weak D call: TRBD2 (5 bases). In germline, CDR1 is SEHNR, CDR2 FQNEAQ (reference sequence). Trimming cost V 0 bases and J 3 bases, with 6 bases left between them. CDR3 length: 14 amino acids. Full variable domain (missing parts from reference TRBV7-9 and TRBJ2-1): DTGVSQNPRHKITKRGQNVTFRCDPISEHNRLYWYRQTLGQGPEFLTYFQNEAQLEKSRLLSDRFSAERPKGSFSTLEIQRTEQGDSAMYLCASSLAGVYNEQFFGPGTRLTVL.

V gene TRBV19 combines with J gene TRBJ1-1, with D tentatively TRBD1 (6 bases). V dropped 3 bases and J dropped 4 bases, with 9 bases sitting between them. The CDR3 is 13 residues long. From germline, CDR1 is LNHDA and CDR2 SQIVND (reference sequence). The CDR3 sequence: CASSMTGGTEAFF. CDR3 nucleotides: TGTGCCAGTAGTATGACAGGAGGCACTGAAGCTTTCTTT. The full variable domain, completed using reference TRBV19 and TRBJ1-1, is DGGITQSPKYLFRKEGQNVTLSCEQNLNHDAMYWYRQDPGQGLRLIYYSQIVNDFQKGDIAEGYSVSREKKESFPLTVTSAQKNPTAFYLCASSMTGGTEAFFGQGTRLTVV.

This chain connects TRBV30 to TRBJ2-3; 7 nucleotides agree with TRBD2. CDR1 GTSNPN and CDR2 SVGIG come from the germline V gene (reference sequence). Trimming at V came to 0 bases and at J to 4 bases, leaving 4 bases not matched to a gene. CDR3 size: 14 residues. The CDR3 nucleotides are TGTGCCTGGAGTGTTAGCGGGTGGGCAGATACGCAGTATTTT. It specifies CAWSVSGWADTQYF.

This clone came up once. This sequence joins TRBV19 and TRBJ1-2; 7 bases align to TRBD1. Germline lookup yields CDR1 LNHDA and CDR2 SQIVND (reference sequence). V lost 10 bases to trimming and J lost 8 bases; unmatched junction nucleotides: 10. This CDR3 spans 12 amino acids. CDR3 protein: CATHTGVSGYTF. In DNA form, the CDR3 reads TGTGCCACCCATACAGGGGTCTCAGGCTACACCTTC.

The chain is built from TRBV11-3 and TRBJ2-1; 9 bases align to TRBD2. The CDR3 is 15 residues long. Germline V gives CDR1 SGHNT, CDR2 YENEEA. With 6 bases clipped from V and 0 bases from J, the junction kept 3 bases outside the gene matches. The CDR3 coding sequence is TGTGCCAGCAGTTTTAGCGGGAGCTCCTACAATGAGCAGTTCTTC. Its protein product is CASSFSGSSYNEQFF.

The chain combines TRBV7-4 with TRBJ1-4; D is perhaps TRBD1 (5 bases). CDR3 length: 16 amino acids. The germline V gene encodes CDR1 SGHVT and CDR2 SQSDAQ. The V end lost 1 base, the J end lost 4 bases, and 13 bases lay between the germline ends. The CDR3 coding sequence is TGTGCCAGCAGCTTAGTGGGGGAGGGATATAATGAAAAACTGTTTTTT. It is translated as CASSLVGEGYNEKLFF.

The V call is TRBV18, the J call TRBJ2-5; D not resolved. The germline V and J ends were trimmed by 6 bases and 4 bases, with 6 bases remaining between them. This CDR3 is 11 amino acids long. Germline V CDR1 and CDR2: KGHSH, LQKENI. The CDR3 DNA is TGTGCCAGCTCCACTCGAGAGACCCAGTACTTC. Its protein is CASSTRETQYF.

This clone has only a few counts. V usage is TRBV5-1 and J usage is TRBJ2-1, with TRBD2 as a possible D gene (5 bases). The V end lost 5 bases, the J end lost 1 base, and 10 bases lay between the germline ends. CDR3 length equals 14 residues. Germline V gene data show CDR1 as SGHRS and CDR2 as YFSETQ. Here the CDR3 DNA reads TGCGCCAGCAGACCAAGCGGATCCTACAATGAGCAGTTCTTC. It yields the protein CASRPSGSYNEQFF.

The chain is built from TRBV30 and TRBJ2-1, with TRBD2 as a possible D gene (5 bases). CDR3 size: 10 residues. Germline-derived CDR1 and CDR2 are GTSNPN and SVGIG (reference sequence). The DNA of the CDR3 is TGTGCTACGGCCGGGGTTGAGCAGTTCTTC. This sequence encodes CATAGVEQFF.

The chain links TRBV6-4 to TRBJ2-3; TRBD2 aligns across 9 bases. This CDR3 is built from 16 residues. The V segment lost 0 bases and the J segment 2 bases; nucleotides outside the gene matches: 3. Germline CDR1 is MRHNA and CDR2 is SNTAGT. This chain's CDR3 is CASSDSSGGHTDTQYF. The CDR3 coding sequence is TGTGCCAGCAGTGACTCAAGCGGGGGGCACACAGATACGCAGTATTTT.

The table lists this clone with a count of one. This chain links TRBV19 with TRBJ1-3, with D perhaps matching TRBD1 (6 bases). The germline CDR1 and CDR2 sequences are LNHDA and SQIVND (reference sequence). The CDR3 has 16 amino acids. V shed 3 bases and J shed 7 bases, with 19 bases lying between them. The CDR3 DNA reads as TGTGCCAGTAGTATCGGACCAAGAAGGACAGTGAACACCATATATTTT. Its translation is CASSIGPRRTVNTIYF.

The chain carries TRBV5-1 and TRBJ1-6, with TRBD1 matching over 7 bases. Germline lookup yields CDR1 SGHRS and CDR2 YFSETQ. With 4 bases clipped from V and 4 bases from J, the junction kept 5 bases outside the gene matches. CDR3 length equals 15 residues. The CDR3, as DNA: TGCGCCAGCAGCCCGGACAGGAGTTATAATTCACCCCTCCACTTT. Protein sequence: CASSPDRSYNSPLHF.

The V call is TRBV2, the J call TRBJ1-5; D unclear. The ends were cut back, 1 base at V and 2 bases at J, with 9 bases in the middle. The CDR3 contains 15 residues. The germline V gene encodes CDR1 SNHLY and CDR2 FYNNEI. The CDR3 spells CASSEGVGGNQPQHF. The CDR3 bases are TGTGCCAGCAGTGAAGGGGTTGGCGGCAATCAGCCCCAGCATTTT.

This chain joins TRBV6-5 and TRBJ2-7; 8 bases align to TRBD2. Germline values: CDR1 MNHEY, CDR2 SVGAGI. The ends lost 1 base at V and 5 bases at J; junction bases unmatched: 7. The CDR3 spans 15 residues. CDR3 in amino acids: CASSYWSGGFDEQYF. The DNA for the CDR3 is TGTGCCAGCAGTTACTGGTCGGGGGGGTTCGACGAGCAGTACTTC.

The chain employs TRBV27 and TRBJ1-5; D gene ambiguous. This CDR3 region has 13 residues. V was clipped by 3 bases and J by 2 bases, with 5 bases between them. Per germline, CDR1 MNHEY and CDR2 SMNVEV (reference sequence). The CDR3 reads CASSFGGNQPQHF. The CDR3 bases are TGTGCCAGCAGTTTCGGCGGCAATCAGCCCCAGCATTTT.

The chain employs TRBV29-1 and TRBJ1-2; possible D gene TRBD1, 5 bases. V was pared by 5 bases and J by 4 bases, with 14 bases between. CDR1 and CDR2 (germline): SQVTM, ANQGSEA. The CDR3 extends over 13 amino acids. The CDR3 loop is CSVRRDSIYGYTF. CDR3 coding DNA: TGCAGCGTTCGCAGGGACTCGATCTATGGCTACACCTTC.

This chain links TRBV7-3 with TRBJ1-1; D unresolved. V dropped 5 bases and J dropped 4 bases, with 11 bases sitting between them. The length of the CDR3 is 13 residues. Germline V CDR1 and CDR2: SGHTA, FQGTGA. CDR3 residues: CASSLRMGTEAFF. The CDR3 region has the DNA TGTGCCAGCAGCCTCCGAATGGGCACTGAAGCTTTCTTT.

CDR3 loop: CASSLWGGLNTEAFF. The CDR3 region has the DNA TGCGCCAGCAGCTTGTGGGGGGGCCTGAACACTGAAGCTTTCTTT. The V and J genes are TRBV5-1 and TRBJ1-1; tentatively, D is TRBD1 (6 bases). Germline V gene data show CDR1 as SGHRS and CDR2 as YFSETQ. The CDR3 runs 15 residues. V was shortened by 1 base and J by 0 bases, with 10 bases between the two germline ends.

The gene calls are TRBV30 and TRBJ2-7, with D perhaps matching TRBD2 (6 bases). The length of the CDR3 is 21 residues. CDR1 is GTSNPN, CDR2 SVGIG, per germline (reference sequence). Between the trimmed V and J ends, which lost 4 bases and 5 bases, there was a span of 39 bases. For the CDR3, the DNA is TGTGCCTGGACCCCCTGGGCCCCCGGACTATCCGCCCAAAATGGGGGTGACGAGCAGTACTTC. Its translation: CAWTPWAPGLSAQNGGDEQYF.